One sample yielded the 22 T cell receptor beta chains listed below, sequenced in a study of cytomegalovirus exposure and HLA in healthy donors (dated 2017 in TCRdb). Library generation was performed with the immunoSEQ multiplex PCR assay. The multiplex PCR relied on a mix of 60 forward primers for TCR Vbeta segments and 13 reverse primers for TCR Jbeta segments. Not all clones reach the TCRdb copy of this immuneACCESS table, which keeps in-frame sequences only. Checked studies attribute under half of the gap to unresolved V genes and leave the rest unexplained. Across this sample there are about 140,000 clones, with 77% seen only once. The ten largest clones take up 1.3% of the sample. The material sequenced was PBMCs. These receptors originate from a woman aged 40 to 50 in good health and CMV-seronegative.

The gene calls are TRBV6-5 and TRBJ1-1, with D maybe TRBD1 (5 bases). The CDR3 sequence is 13 residues long. The germline V gene has CDR1 MNHEY and CDR2 SVGAGI. CDR3 region: CVIKGQRNTEAFF. The CDR3 nucleotides read TGTGTAATCAAGGGGCAGCGGAACACTGAAGCTTTCTTT.

The gene calls are TRBV27 and TRBJ1-2; D possibly corresponds to TRBD1 (6 bases). The V gene's germline CDR1 is MNHEY and CDR2 SMNVEV (reference sequence). Trimming took off 5 bases at V and 6 bases at J, with 13 bases between the two ends. The CDR3 totals 13 residues. The CDR3 protein is CASSEQDRNGYTF. CDR3 nucleotides: TGTGCCAGCAGTGAACAAGACAGGAATGGCTACACCTTC.

V and J are TRBV4-2 and TRBJ1-5; D not certain. The ends were cut back, 2 bases at V and 12 bases at J, with 14 bases in the middle. The CDR3 totals 13 residues. CDR1 is LGHNA, CDR2 YNFKEQ, per germline. CDR3 DNA sequence: TGTGCCAGCAGCCAAAACTTCCGGGATCTCCAGCATTTT. It encodes CASSQNFRDLQHF.

This chain links TRBV6-5 with TRBJ1-1; no clear D gene. V shed 0 bases and J shed 0 bases, with 11 bases lying between them. Germline V gives CDR1 MNHEY, CDR2 SVGAGI. There are 16 residues in the CDR3. CDR3 loop: CASSYSSRLLNTEAFF. The CDR3 DNA reads TGTGCCAGCAGTTACTCGAGCCGGTTACTGAACACTGAAGCTTTCTTT.

The chain has TRBV27 and TRBJ1-5; 7 bases are shared with TRBD1. V gave up 5 bases and J gave up 6 bases; unmatched junction bases: 10. Germline V gives CDR1 MNHEY, CDR2 SMNVEV (reference sequence). The CDR3 has 15 residues. The CDR3 sequence is CASSPRQGRAQPQHF. DNA for the CDR3: TGTGCCAGCAGTCCGCGACAGGGCCGCGCTCAGCCCCAGCATTTT.

The chain recombines TRBV5-1 with TRBJ2-7; tentative D call: TRBD2 (5 bases). Trimming removed 0 bases from V and 6 bases from J, with 16 bases in between. The CDR3 covers 15 residues. Germline V lookup: CDR1 SGHRS, CDR2 YFSETQ. The CDR3 here is CASSLESGTRGEQYF. The CDR3 bases are TGCGCCAGCAGCTTGGAGTCGGGAACAAGAGGCGAGCAGTACTTC.

The DNA of the CDR3 is TGTGCCTGGAGTCCCCCCGGGACAGGGAAGGAAAAACTGTTTTTT. This sequence encodes CAWSPPGTGKEKLFF. The chain uses TRBV30 and TRBJ1-4, with TRBD1 matching 9 bases. The CDR3 extends over 15 amino acids. V shed 2 bases and J 8 bases; nucleotides not matched to a gene: 9. Germline V gene data show CDR1 as GTSNPN and CDR2 as SVGIG (reference sequence).

The chain links TRBV28 to TRBJ1-6; 8 bases map to TRBD1. Per the germline V gene, CDR1 is MDHEN and CDR2 is SYDVKM. The V segment lost 3 bases and the J segment 6 bases; nucleotides outside the gene matches: 4. The length of the CDR3 is 15 residues. This CDR3 reads CASSFEDRVNSPLHF. The CDR3 region has the DNA TGTGCCAGCAGTTTCGAGGACAGGGTTAATTCACCCCTCCACTTT. The full variable domain, in which reference TRBV28 and TRBJ1-6 provide the parts outside the CDR3, is DVKVTQSSRYLVKRTGEKVFLECVQDMDHENMFWYRQDPGLGLRLIYFSYDVKMKEKGDIPEGYSVSREKKERFSLILESASTNQTSMYLCASSFEDRVNSPLHFGNGTRLTVT.

The chain uses TRBV6-5 and TRBJ1-6; D not certain. The CDR3 contains 11 residues. Germline loops: CDR1 MNHEY, CDR2 SVGAGI. Deletions cut 10 bases from V and 6 bases from J, with 7 bases between. The chain's CDR3 is CATGGNSPLHF. In nucleotides, the CDR3 is TGTGCCACGGGAGGTAATTCACCCCTCCACTTT.

V is TRBV6-5 and J is TRBJ1-1; 7 bases are a match to TRBD1. The germline CDR1 and CDR2 sequences are MNHEY and SVGAGI. With V trimmed by 4 bases and J by 1 base, 9 bases remained unmatched. The CDR3 loop spans 16 amino acids. CDR3 sequence: CASSSRQGSGNTEAFF. As DNA, the CDR3 is TGTGCCAGCAGTTCGAGACAGGGTTCAGGGAACACTGAAGCTTTCTTT.

The chain recombines TRBV6-6 with TRBJ1-3; 8 nucleotides match TRBD1. Germline V gene data show CDR1 as MNHNY and CDR2 as SVGAGI (reference sequence). The CDR3 runs to 16 residues. With V trimmed by 4 bases and J by 2 bases, 7 bases remained unmatched. CDR3 in DNA: TGTGCCAGCAGTTCCAACCCGGACAGGGCTGGAAACACCATATATTTT. Translation: CASSSNPDRAGNTIYF.

The V and J genes are TRBV6-1 and TRBJ1-2; unclear D gene. CDR1 and CDR2 (germline): MNHNS, SASEGT. This CDR3 contains 13 residues. The germline V and J ends were trimmed by 5 bases and 2 bases, with 9 bases remaining between them. DNA for the CDR3: TGTGCCAGCAGTAATGAGGCCAACTATGGCTACACCTTC. This encodes CASSNEANYGYTF.

This clone was observed a handful of times. The chain uses TRBV6-5 and TRBJ2-3; 9 nucleotides line up with TRBD1. CDR1 MNHEY and CDR2 SVGAGI come from the germline V gene. J gave up 3 bases and V 4 bases, and 5 bases lay outside the gene matches. This CDR3 region has 15 residues. The CDR3 DNA sequence: TGTGCCAGCAGTTTCAGGACAGGGGTAACAGATACGCAGTATTTT. This codes for CASSFRTGVTDTQYF.

V is TRBV28 and J is TRBJ2-7; D is undetermined. The length of the CDR3 is 13 residues. The V end was cut by 10 bases, the J end by 3 bases, with 16 bases between. The V gene's germline CDR1 is MDHEN and CDR2 SYDVKM. CDR3 loop: CATNSNPLYEQYF. The DNA for the CDR3 is TGTGCCACCAACTCTAATCCCCTCTACGAGCAGTACTTC.

The gene calls are TRBV19 and TRBJ2-1, with 7 positions matching TRBD1. The V gene's germline CDR1 is LNHDA and CDR2 SQIVND (reference sequence). Unmatched junction bases numbered 21, after V lost 7 bases and J lost 6 bases. The CDR3 sequence is 18 residues long. The CDR3: CASMRRGRIGLPVNEQFF. The CDR3 nucleotides read TGTGCCAGTATGCGTAGGGGGCGGATAGGATTGCCGGTCAATGAGCAGTTCTTC.

This clone was recorded a few times. The V gene is TRBV28, the J gene TRBJ2-6; maybe TRBD1 (5 bases). Trimming shortened V by 6 bases and J by 0 bases, and 9 bases separated the two germline ends. The V gene's germline CDR1 is MDHEN and CDR2 SYDVKM. The CDR3 spans 15 residues. The CDR3 sequence: CASRQENSGANVLTF. The DNA of the CDR3 is TGTGCCAGCAGACAGGAAAACTCTGGGGCCAACGTCCTGACTTTC.

The chain recombines TRBV7-2 with TRBJ1-4; no reliable D call. Per germline, CDR1 SGHTA and CDR2 FQGNSA. V lost 2 bases and J 3 bases, leaving 13 bases between the germline ends. The CDR3 has 16 residues. CDR3 in amino acids: CASSLTPTTANEKLFF. CDR3 nucleotide sequence: TGTGCCAGCAGCTTAACACCGACAACTGCTAATGAAAAACTGTTTTTT.

The gene calls are TRBV5-1 and TRBJ1-4; the D is unclear. The CDR3 contains 14 residues. V was trimmed by 7 bases and J by 8 bases, leaving 18 bases between them. Germline CDR1 SGHRS, CDR2 YFSETQ. This CDR3 is CASFREGSREKLFF. For the CDR3, the DNA is TGCGCCAGCTTTCGGGAAGGATCAAGAGAAAAACTGTTTTTT. The whole variable domain, filled in from reference TRBV5-1 and TRBJ1-4, reads KAGVTQTPRYLIKTRGQQVTLSCSPISGHRSVSWYQQTPGQGLQFLFEYFSETQRNKGNFPGRFSGRQFSNSRSEMNVSTLELGDSALYLCASFREGSREKLFFGSGTQLSVL.

The CDR3 bases are TGCGCCAGCAGCTTGGATGCGCAGGGGTCCTACAATGAGCAGTTCTTC. Protein: CASSLDAQGSYNEQFF. V usage is TRBV5-1 and J usage is TRBJ2-1, with D possibly TRBD1 on 6 matching bases. Germline assignment: CDR1 SGHRS and CDR2 YFSETQ. The CDR3 is made up of 16 amino acids. Trimming left V 0 bases short and J 1 base short, with 11 bases between.

V and J are TRBV9 and TRBJ2-1, with D perhaps matching TRBD2 (5 bases). The CDR3 is 13 amino acids. CDR1 is SGDLS, CDR2 YYNGEE, per germline. Trimming removed 4 bases from V and 6 bases from J, with 11 bases in between. In nucleotides, the CDR3 is TGTGCCAGCAGCCCCTTAGCGAGCAATGAGCAGTTCTTC. Translated, it gives CASSPLASNEQFF.

The chain couples TRBV25-1 to TRBJ1-1, with D possibly matching TRBD1 (5 bases). The CDR3 is 14 residues long. The V end was cut by 0 bases, the J end by 11 bases, with 16 bases between. Germline V gene lookup returns CDR1 MGHDK and CDR2 SYGVNS. The CDR3 DNA is TGTGCCAGCAGTGAATACCTGGGGCAATGGGTGGCTTTCTTT. Residues: CASSEYLGQWVAFF.

CDR3 region: CASSRWQAEAFF. For the CDR3, the DNA is TGTGCCAGCAGCCGTTGGCAGGCTGAAGCTTTCTTT. The V call is TRBV7-9, the J call TRBJ1-1; D call uncertain. V lost 5 bases to trimming and J lost 6 bases, with 10 bases between them. The germline V gene encodes CDR1 SEHNR and CDR2 FQNEAQ (reference sequence). CDR3 size: 12 residues. The variable domain in full, with the rest retrieved from reference TRBV7-9 and TRBJ1-1, is DTGVSQNPRHKITKRGQNVTFRCDPISEHNRLYWYRQTLGQGPEFLTYFQNEAQLEKSRLLSDRFSAERPKGSFSTLEIQRTEQGDSAMYLCASSRWQAEAFFGQGTRLTVV.